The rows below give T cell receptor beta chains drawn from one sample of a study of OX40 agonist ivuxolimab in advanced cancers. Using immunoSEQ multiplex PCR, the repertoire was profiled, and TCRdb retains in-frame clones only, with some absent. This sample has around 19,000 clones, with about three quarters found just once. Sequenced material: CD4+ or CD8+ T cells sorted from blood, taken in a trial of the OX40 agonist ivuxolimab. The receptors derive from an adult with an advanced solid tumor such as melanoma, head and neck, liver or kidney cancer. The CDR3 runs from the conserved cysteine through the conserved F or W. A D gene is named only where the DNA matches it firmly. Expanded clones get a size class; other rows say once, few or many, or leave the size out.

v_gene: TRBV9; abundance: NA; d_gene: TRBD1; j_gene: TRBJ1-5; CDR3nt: TGTGCCGGCAGCGTAGGGGGCGCATTCAATCAGCCCCAGCATTTT; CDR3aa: CAGSVGGAFNQPQHF
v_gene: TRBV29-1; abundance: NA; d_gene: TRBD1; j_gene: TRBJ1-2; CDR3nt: TGCAGCGTTGAACCCAGGGGGACCTATGGCTACACCTTC; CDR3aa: CSVEPRGTYGYTF
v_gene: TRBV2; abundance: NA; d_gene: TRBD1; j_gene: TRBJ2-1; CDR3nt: TGTGCCAGCACTGAATCCGGGACAGTTACCTACAATGAGCAGTTCTTC; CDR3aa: CASTESGTVTYNEQFF
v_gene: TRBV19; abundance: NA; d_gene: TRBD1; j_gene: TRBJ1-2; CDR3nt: TGTGCCAGTAACACGGGACAGGACGACTATGGCTACACCTTC; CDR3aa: CASNTGQDDYGYTF
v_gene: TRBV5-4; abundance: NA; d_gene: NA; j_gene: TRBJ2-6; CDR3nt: TGTGCCAGCACCATGGGAAGGGGTGGGGTCTCTGGGGCCAACGTCCTGACTTTC; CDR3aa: CASTMGRGGVSGANVLTF
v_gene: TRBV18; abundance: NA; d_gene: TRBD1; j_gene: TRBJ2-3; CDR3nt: TGTGCCAGCTCACTCGGACAGGGGGCAAATACGCAGTATTTT; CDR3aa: CASSLGQGANTQYF
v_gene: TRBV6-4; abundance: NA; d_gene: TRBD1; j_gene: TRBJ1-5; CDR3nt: TGTGCCAGCAGTGACCCGACAGGGGAGGGCAATCAGCCCCAGCATTTT; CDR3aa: CASSDPTGEGNQPQHF
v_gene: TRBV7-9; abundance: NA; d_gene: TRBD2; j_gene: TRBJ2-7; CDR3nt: TGTGCCAGCACGCCGAGCGGGAGCAACGAGCAGTACTTC; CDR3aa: CASTPSGSNEQYF
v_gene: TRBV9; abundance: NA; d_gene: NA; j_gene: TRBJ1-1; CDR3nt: TGTGCCAGCAGCCCCCAGGGGACTGAAGCTTTCTTT; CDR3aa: CASSPQGTEAFF
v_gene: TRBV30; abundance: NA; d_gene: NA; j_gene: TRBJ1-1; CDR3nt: TGTGCCTGGGGAAGGGGGGTAAACATGAACACTGAAGCTTTCTTT; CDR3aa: CAWGRGVNMNTEAFF
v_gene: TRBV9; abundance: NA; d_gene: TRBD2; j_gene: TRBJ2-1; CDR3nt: TGTGCCAGCAGCGTAGAGCCGGCTAGCGGCAGGAATGAGCAGTTCTTC; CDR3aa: CASSVEPASGRNEQFF
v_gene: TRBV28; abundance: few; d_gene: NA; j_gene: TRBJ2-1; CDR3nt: TGTGCCAGCAGCCTCTTGGTCAATGAGCAGTTCTTC; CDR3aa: CASSLLVNEQFF
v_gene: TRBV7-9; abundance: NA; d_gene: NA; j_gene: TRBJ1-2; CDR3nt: TGTGCCAGCAGCTTAGGACAGGTCTTCTATGGCTACACCTTC; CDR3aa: CASSLGQVFYGYTF
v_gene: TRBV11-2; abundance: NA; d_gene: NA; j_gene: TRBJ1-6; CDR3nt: TGTGCCAGCAGCTTAGGACTGCTCGGGGGTTCACCCCTCCACTTT; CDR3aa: CASSLGLLGGSPLHF
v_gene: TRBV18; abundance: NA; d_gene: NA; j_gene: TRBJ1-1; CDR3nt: TGTGCCAGCTCACCGGTTCCGAACACTGAAGCTTTCTTT; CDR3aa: CASSPVPNTEAFF
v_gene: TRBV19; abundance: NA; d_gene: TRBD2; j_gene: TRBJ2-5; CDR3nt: TGTGCCAGTAGTCTGGGTAGCGGGGGGGCGCGGGAGACCCAGTACTTC; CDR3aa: CASSLGSGGARETQYF
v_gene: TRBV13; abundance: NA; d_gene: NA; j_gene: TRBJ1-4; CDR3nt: TGTGCCAGCAGCTTAAGGACATTTAATGAAAAACTGTTTTTT; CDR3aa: CASSLRTFNEKLFF
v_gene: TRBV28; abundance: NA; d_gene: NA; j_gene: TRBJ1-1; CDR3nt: TGTGCCAGCAGTTTATCCGGGCGTGCTTTCTTT; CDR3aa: CASSLSGRAFF
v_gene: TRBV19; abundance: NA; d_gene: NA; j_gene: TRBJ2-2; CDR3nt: TGTGCCAGTAAGGGACCCGGGACACGGAACACCGGGGAGCTGTTTTTT; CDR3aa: CASKGPGTRNTGELFF
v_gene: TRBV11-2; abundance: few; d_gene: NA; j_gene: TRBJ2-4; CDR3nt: TGTGCCAGCAGCTTACCCGGGAGACCCCTAGCCAAAAACATTCAGTACTTC; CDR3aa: CASSLPGRPLAKNIQYF
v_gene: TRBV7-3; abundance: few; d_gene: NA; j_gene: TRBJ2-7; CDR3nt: TGTGCCAGCAGCTATCTTCAAGCCGAGCAGTACTTC; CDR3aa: CASSYLQAEQYF
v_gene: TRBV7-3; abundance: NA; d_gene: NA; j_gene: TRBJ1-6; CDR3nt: TGTGCCAGCAGCTTAAAAGCAGGGAAAGAATCACCCCTCCACTTT; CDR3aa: CASSLKAGKESPLHF
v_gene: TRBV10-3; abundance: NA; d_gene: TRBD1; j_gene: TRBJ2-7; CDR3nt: TGTGCCATCAGTGAGGGGGACAGGGCTAGCTCCTACGAGCAGTACTTC; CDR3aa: CAISEGDRASSYEQYF
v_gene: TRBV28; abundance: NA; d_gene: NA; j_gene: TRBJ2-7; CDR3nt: TGTGCCAGCAGTCCCCATAGCGGCGAGCAGTACTTC; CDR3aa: CASSPHSGEQYF
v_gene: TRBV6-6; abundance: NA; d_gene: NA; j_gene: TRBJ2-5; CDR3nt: TGTGCCAGCAAGGTGGGGCCGGGTCCCGGCCAAGAGACCCAGTACTTC; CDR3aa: CASKVGPGPGQETQYF
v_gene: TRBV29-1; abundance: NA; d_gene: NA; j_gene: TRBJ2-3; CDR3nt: TGCAGCGTTGGAGAAGTCGGGGATACGCAGTATTTT; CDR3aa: CSVGEVGDTQYF
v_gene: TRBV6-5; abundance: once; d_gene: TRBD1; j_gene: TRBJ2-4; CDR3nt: TGTGCCAGCAGTTACGTCCCCTCAGGGGGCGGAATTCAGTACTTC; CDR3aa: CASSYVPSGGGIQYF
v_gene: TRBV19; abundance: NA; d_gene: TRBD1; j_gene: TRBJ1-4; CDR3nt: TGTGCCAGTAGTATCCGACAGGGTTGGTCTAATGAAAAACTGTTTTTT; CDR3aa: CASSIRQGWSNEKLFF
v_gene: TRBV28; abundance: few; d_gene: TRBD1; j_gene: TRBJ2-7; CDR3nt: TGTGCCAGCAGTTTCCAGGGACAGGGGGCTGACGAGCAGTACTTC; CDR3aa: CASSFQGQGADEQYF
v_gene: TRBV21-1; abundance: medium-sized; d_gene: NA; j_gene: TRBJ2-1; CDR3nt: TGTGCCAGCAGCAGGGACAGGGGGCCGAACTACAATGAGCAGTTCTTC; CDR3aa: CASSRDRGPNYNEQFF
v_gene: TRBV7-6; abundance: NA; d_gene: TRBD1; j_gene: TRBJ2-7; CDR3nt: TGTGCCAGCAGCTTGCGACAGGGAATCTACGAGCAGTACTTC; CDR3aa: CASSLRQGIYEQYF
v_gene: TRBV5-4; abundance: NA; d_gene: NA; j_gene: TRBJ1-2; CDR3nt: TGTGCCAGCAGCTTAGCAGGGTTGAACTATGGCTACACCTTC; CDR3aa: CASSLAGLNYGYTF
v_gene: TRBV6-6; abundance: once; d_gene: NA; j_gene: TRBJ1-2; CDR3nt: TGTGCCAGCAGCGAGGACAGAATCTACGGCTACACCTTC; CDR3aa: CASSEDRIYGYTF
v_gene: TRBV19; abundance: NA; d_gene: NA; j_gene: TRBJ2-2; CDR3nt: TGTGCCAGTAGCTCGGACGGAGGGGTATCCGGGGAGCTGTTTTTT; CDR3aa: CASSSDGGVSGELFF
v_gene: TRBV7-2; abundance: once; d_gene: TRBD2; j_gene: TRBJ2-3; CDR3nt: TGTGCCAGCAGCTACTTGGCTAGCGGGGCAGATACGCAGTATTTT; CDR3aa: CASSYLASGADTQYF
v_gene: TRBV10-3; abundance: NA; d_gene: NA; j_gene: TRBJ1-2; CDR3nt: TGTGCCAGCAGTGAAGTCGTGGACAGCCCTAACTATGGCTACACCTTC; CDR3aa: CASSEVVDSPNYGYTF
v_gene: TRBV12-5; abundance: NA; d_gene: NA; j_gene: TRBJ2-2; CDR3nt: TGTGCTAGTGGTTTGGGGGGGAACACCGGGGAGCTGTTTTTT; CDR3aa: CASGLGGNTGELFF
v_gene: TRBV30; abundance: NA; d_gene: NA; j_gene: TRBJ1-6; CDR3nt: TGTGCCTGGAGGAGGAATTCACCCCTCCACTTT; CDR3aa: CAWRRNSPLHF
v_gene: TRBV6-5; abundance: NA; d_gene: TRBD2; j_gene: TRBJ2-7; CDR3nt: TGTGCCAGCAGGAAAACTAGCGGCTCCTACGAGCAGTACTTC; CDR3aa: CASRKTSGSYEQYF
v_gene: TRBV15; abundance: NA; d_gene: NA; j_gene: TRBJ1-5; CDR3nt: TGTGCCACCAGCAGAGGTATGGGGCCCCAGCATTTT; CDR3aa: CATSRGMGPQHF
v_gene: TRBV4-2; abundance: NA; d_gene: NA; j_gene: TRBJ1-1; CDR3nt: TGTGCCAGCAGCCAAGATTCGGGCAGGTCGGACATGAACACTGAAGCTTTCTTT; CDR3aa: CASSQDSGRSDMNTEAFF
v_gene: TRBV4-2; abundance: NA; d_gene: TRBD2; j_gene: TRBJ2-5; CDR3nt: TGTGCCAGCAGCCAAGATGGGCCAGCGGGAGGCCAAGAGACCCAGTACTTC; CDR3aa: CASSQDGPAGGQETQYF
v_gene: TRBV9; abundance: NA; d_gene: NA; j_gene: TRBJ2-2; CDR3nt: TGTGCCAGCAGTCGGGTCACTAGCGGGACAGGGGCCGGGGAGCTGTTTTTT; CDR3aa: CASSRVTSGTGAGELFF
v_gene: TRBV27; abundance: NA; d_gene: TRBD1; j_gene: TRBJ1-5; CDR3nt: TGTGCCAGCGGACTAAGAGGACAGGGCCCACAGCCCCAGCATTTT; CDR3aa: CASGLRGQGPQPQHF